The 21 T cell receptor beta chains presented below share a single source sample, sequenced in a study of cytomegalovirus exposure and HLA in healthy donors. PCR used 60 Vbeta primers and 13 Jbeta primers. Profiled with immunoSEQ multiplex PCR; TCRdb holds only in-frame clones, not every one. The sample has about 160,000 clones, 60% to 80% seen once; the top ten hold around 9.8%. The specimen was PBMCs. The receptors originated from a man between 18 and 35 years old in good health and CMV-seropositive.

The V gene is TRBV25-1, the J gene TRBJ2-1, with a possible D match to TRBD2 (6 bases). There are 12 residues in the CDR3. V was trimmed by 7 bases and J by 7 bases, leaving 11 bases between them. Germline V gene sequence: CDR1 MGHDK, CDR2 SYGVNS. In DNA form, the CDR3 reads TGTGCCAGCAACCTACGGGGGAATGAGCAGTTCTTC. Amino acids: CASNLRGNEQFF.

This clone occurred once. The rearrangement links TRBV7-8 to TRBJ1-1, with D hard to call. This CDR3 has 14 residues. Germline loops: CDR1 SGHVS, CDR2 FQNEAQ. Trimming cost V 5 bases and J 1 base, with 11 bases left between them. The CDR3 nucleotides are TGTGCCAGCAGCAGAGGAGCGGGGAACACTGAAGCTTTCTTT. As protein: CASSRGAGNTEAFF. The full variable domain, rest sourced from reference TRBV7-8 and TRBJ1-1, is GAGVSQSPRYKVAKRGQDVALRCDPISGHVSLFWYQQALGQGPEFLTYFQNEAQLDKSGLPSDRFFAERPEGSVSTLKIQRTQQEDSAVYLCASSRGAGNTEAFFGQGTRLTVV.

V is TRBV2 and J is TRBJ1-1; D gene uncertain. The CDR3 totals 16 residues. Germline V gives CDR1 SNHLY, CDR2 FYNNEI. V lost 6 bases and J 1 base, leaving 18 bases between the germline ends. CDR3 in DNA: TGTGCCAGCAGAAGTCGGGGAACAGTGACGAACACTGAAGCTTTCTTT. This codes for CASRSRGTVTNTEAFF. Supplemented by reference TRBV2 and TRBJ1-1, the full variable domain reads EPEVTQTPSHQVTQMGQEVILRCVPISNHLYFYWYRQILGQKVEFLVSFYNNEISEKSEIFDDQFSVERPDGSNFTLKIRSTKLEDSAMYFCASRSRGTVTNTEAFFGQGTRLTVV.

The rearrangement joins TRBV6-1 to TRBJ1-5, with D hard to call. The CDR3 loop spans 14 amino acids. CDR1 is MNHNS, CDR2 SASEGT, per germline. The V end lost 2 bases, the J end lost 6 bases, and 11 bases lay between the germline ends. This CDR3 reads CASSENWGGQPQHF. CDR3 nucleotides: TGTGCCAGCAGTGAAAACTGGGGAGGTCAGCCCCAGCATTTT.

The chain couples TRBV14 to TRBJ1-2; 9 positions match TRBD1. V gave up 4 bases and J gave up 4 bases; unmatched junction bases: 7. CDR1 and CDR2 (germline): SGHDN, FVKESK. The CDR3 runs to 15 residues. For the CDR3, the DNA is TGTGCCAGCAGCCGTTACAGGGGGCGCGGCTATGGCTACACCTTC. This gives the protein CASSRYRGRGYGYTF.

This clone has only a few counts. The V gene is TRBV4-1, the J gene TRBJ1-1; possible D gene TRBD1, 5 bases. The CDR3 spans 15 residues. The V end lost 3 bases, the J end lost 0 bases, and 11 bases lay between the germline ends. Per the germline V gene, CDR1 is MGHRA and CDR2 is YSYEKL. CDR3 bases: TGCGCCAGCAGCCATCTCGACAGCTTGAACACTGAAGCTTTCTTT. It is translated as CASSHLDSLNTEAFF.

The chain couples TRBV2 to TRBJ1-2; D may be TRBD1 (6 bases). From germline, CDR1 is SNHLY and CDR2 FYNNEI. The CDR3 runs 15 residues. Trimming took off 4 bases at V and 7 bases at J, with 19 bases between the two ends. The CDR3 sequence: CASSGLRDTGSGYTF. The CDR3 DNA follows: TGTGCCAGCAGTGGCCTCCGGGACACCGGCTCTGGCTACACCTTC. Full variable domain (missing parts from reference TRBV2 and TRBJ1-2): EPEVTQTPSHQVTQMGQEVILRCVPISNHLYFYWYRQILGQKVEFLVSFYNNEISEKSEIFDDQFSVERPDGSNFTLKIRSTKLEDSAMYFCASSGLRDTGSGYTFGSGTRLTVV.

There are a few counts of this clone. The chain recombines TRBV6-1 with TRBJ2-1, with 8 bases aligning to TRBD1. Unmatched junction bases numbered 8, after V lost 7 bases and J lost 3 bases. The CDR3 runs 15 residues. From germline, CDR1 is MNHNS and CDR2 SASEGT. The CDR3 loop reads CASNPWGQDYNEQFF. CDR3 bases: TGTGCCAGCAACCCTTGGGGACAGGACTACAATGAGCAGTTCTTC.

V usage is TRBV11-2 and J usage is TRBJ2-1; 10 bases match TRBD2. V was pared by 0 bases and J by 2 bases, with 13 bases of the junction left unmatched. The germline V gene encodes CDR1 SGHAT and CDR2 FQNNGV. This CDR3 is 20 amino acids long. CDR3 in amino acids: CASSLDGVAGGLRTYNEQFF. The CDR3 DNA is TGTGCCAGCAGCTTAGATGGCGTAGCGGGGGGTCTAAGGACCTACAATGAGCAGTTCTTC.

V and J are TRBV19 and TRBJ1-2, with a tentative D call TRBD1 (6 bases). Trimming removed 7 bases at V and 4 bases at J, with 13 bases between. Germline V gives CDR1 LNHDA, CDR2 SQIVND (reference sequence). The CDR3 is 13 amino acids. The CDR3: CASKGRGTYGYTF. For the CDR3, the DNA is TGTGCCAGTAAAGGCAGGGGAACCTATGGCTACACCTTC.

The rearrangement joins TRBV19 to TRBJ2-5; 7 nucleotides agree with TRBD1. The CDR3 runs to 13 residues. Germline CDR1 reads LNHDA; CDR2 reads SQIVND (reference sequence). V lost 6 bases to trimming and J lost 3 bases; unmatched junction nucleotides: 4. The CDR3 nucleotides are TGTGCCAGTAGCCGACAGGGCGAAGAGACCCAGTACTTC. This codes for CASSRQGEETQYF.

This clone was counted only a few times. This rearrangement joins TRBV6-1 to TRBJ2-1; 8 bases line up with TRBD1. The J segment lost 8 bases and the V segment lost 5 bases, leaving 11 bases of the junction unmatched. Germline values: CDR1 MNHNS, CDR2 SASEGT. CDR3 size: 15 residues. The CDR3 region has the DNA TGTGCCAGCAGTCCTACCTCTCGACAGGGGTATGAGCAGTTCTTC. Encoded protein: CASSPTSRQGYEQFF.

This chain connects TRBV19 to TRBJ2-5; D remains unclear. Germline lookup yields CDR1 LNHDA and CDR2 SQIVND (reference sequence). The V end was cut by 4 bases, the J end by 2 bases, with 5 bases between. The CDR3 consists of 12 residues. The chain's CDR3 is CASSRRQETQYF. CDR3 sequence (DNA): TGTGCCAGTAGTAGGAGACAAGAGACCCAGTACTTC.

The V call is TRBV6-6, the J call TRBJ1-1, with D maybe TRBD1 (6 bases). The CDR3 extends over 12 amino acids. Trimming left V 6 bases short and J 3 bases short, with 8 bases between. Germline V gene lookup returns CDR1 MNHNY and CDR2 SVGAGI (reference sequence). CDR3 region: CASSKGDTEAFF. The CDR3 nucleotides are TGTGCCAGCAGCAAGGGGGACACTGAAGCTTTCTTT.

The chain combines TRBV5-5 with TRBJ1-5; D not resolved. V lost 0 bases and J 3 bases, leaving 7 bases between the germline ends. Germline CDR1 reads SGHKS; CDR2 reads YYEKEE (reference sequence). This CDR3 comprises 14 residues. The CDR3 DNA follows: TGTGCCAGCAGCTTGGCGTCAGTCAATCAGCCCCAGCATTTT. It codes for CASSLASVNQPQHF. The variable domain in full, completed from reference TRBV5-5 and TRBJ1-5, reads DAGVTQSPTHLIKTRGQQVTLRCSPISGHKSVSWYQQVLGQGPQFIFQYYEKEERGRGNFPDRFSARQFPNYSSELNVNALLLGDSALYLCASSLASVNQPQHFGDGTRLSIL.

The chain joins TRBV27 to TRBJ2-7, with TRBD2 matching over 9 bases. This CDR3 is built from 15 residues. CDR1 MNHEY and CDR2 SMNVEV come from the germline V gene (reference sequence). With V trimmed by 3 bases and J by 2 bases, 5 bases remained unmatched. In DNA form, the CDR3 reads TGTGCCAGCAGTTTGACTAGCGGCTTAACCTACGAGCAGTACTTC. It translates to CASSLTSGLTYEQYF.

This clone was found once. The chain has TRBV4-1 and TRBJ2-1; no clear D gene. The CDR3 runs 17 residues. Trimming removed 0 bases from V and 5 bases from J, with 17 bases in between. The V gene's germline CDR1 is MGHRA and CDR2 YSYEKL. CDR3 bases: TGCGCCAGCAGCCAAGATCCCTTGATTAGCATTAACAATGAGCAGTTCTTC. It specifies CASSQDPLISINNEQFF.

The gene calls are TRBV6-6 and TRBJ2-7, with 10 nucleotides matching TRBD1. Trimming removed 5 bases from V and 3 bases from J; junction bases left unmatched: 7. Germline V gene lookup returns CDR1 MNHNY and CDR2 SVGAGI (reference sequence). The CDR3 extends over 15 amino acids. CDR3 sequence: CASSTPGTGVYEQYF. As DNA, the CDR3 is TGTGCCAGCAGTACCCCCGGGACAGGGGTCTACGAGCAGTACTTC.

The count of this clone is one. This rearrangement joins TRBV10-3 to TRBJ2-1, with 14 bases that match TRBD2. Per germline, CDR1 ENHRY and CDR2 SYGVKD. This CDR3 region has 16 residues. The V segment lost 0 bases and the J segment 6 bases; nucleotides outside the gene matches: 1. DNA of the CDR3: TGTGCCATCAGTGAGTCGGGGACTAGCGGGAGCAATGAGCAGTTCTTC. Protein product: CAISESGTSGSNEQFF.

In DNA form, the CDR3 reads TGTGCCAGCAGCCATCAGACCGGAGGCGAAAAACTGTTTTTT. It codes for CASSHQTGGEKLFF. This chain uses TRBV7-9 with TRBJ1-4, with D unclear. V was cut by 5 bases and J by 8 bases, with 15 bases left in between. This CDR3 region has 14 residues. Germline assignment: CDR1 SEHNR and CDR2 FQNEAQ (reference sequence).

This rearrangement joins TRBV7-9 to TRBJ2-1, with TRBD2 matching over 13 bases. After removal of 3 bases from V and 9 bases from J, the junction contained 8 bases not matched to a gene. This CDR3 is 16 amino acids long. Germline lookup yields CDR1 SEHNR and CDR2 FQNEAQ (reference sequence). The DNA for the CDR3 is TGTGCCAGCAGCTTCGGGACTAGCGGGGCTTTGATTGAGCAGTTCTTC. Translation gives CASSFGTSGALIEQFF.